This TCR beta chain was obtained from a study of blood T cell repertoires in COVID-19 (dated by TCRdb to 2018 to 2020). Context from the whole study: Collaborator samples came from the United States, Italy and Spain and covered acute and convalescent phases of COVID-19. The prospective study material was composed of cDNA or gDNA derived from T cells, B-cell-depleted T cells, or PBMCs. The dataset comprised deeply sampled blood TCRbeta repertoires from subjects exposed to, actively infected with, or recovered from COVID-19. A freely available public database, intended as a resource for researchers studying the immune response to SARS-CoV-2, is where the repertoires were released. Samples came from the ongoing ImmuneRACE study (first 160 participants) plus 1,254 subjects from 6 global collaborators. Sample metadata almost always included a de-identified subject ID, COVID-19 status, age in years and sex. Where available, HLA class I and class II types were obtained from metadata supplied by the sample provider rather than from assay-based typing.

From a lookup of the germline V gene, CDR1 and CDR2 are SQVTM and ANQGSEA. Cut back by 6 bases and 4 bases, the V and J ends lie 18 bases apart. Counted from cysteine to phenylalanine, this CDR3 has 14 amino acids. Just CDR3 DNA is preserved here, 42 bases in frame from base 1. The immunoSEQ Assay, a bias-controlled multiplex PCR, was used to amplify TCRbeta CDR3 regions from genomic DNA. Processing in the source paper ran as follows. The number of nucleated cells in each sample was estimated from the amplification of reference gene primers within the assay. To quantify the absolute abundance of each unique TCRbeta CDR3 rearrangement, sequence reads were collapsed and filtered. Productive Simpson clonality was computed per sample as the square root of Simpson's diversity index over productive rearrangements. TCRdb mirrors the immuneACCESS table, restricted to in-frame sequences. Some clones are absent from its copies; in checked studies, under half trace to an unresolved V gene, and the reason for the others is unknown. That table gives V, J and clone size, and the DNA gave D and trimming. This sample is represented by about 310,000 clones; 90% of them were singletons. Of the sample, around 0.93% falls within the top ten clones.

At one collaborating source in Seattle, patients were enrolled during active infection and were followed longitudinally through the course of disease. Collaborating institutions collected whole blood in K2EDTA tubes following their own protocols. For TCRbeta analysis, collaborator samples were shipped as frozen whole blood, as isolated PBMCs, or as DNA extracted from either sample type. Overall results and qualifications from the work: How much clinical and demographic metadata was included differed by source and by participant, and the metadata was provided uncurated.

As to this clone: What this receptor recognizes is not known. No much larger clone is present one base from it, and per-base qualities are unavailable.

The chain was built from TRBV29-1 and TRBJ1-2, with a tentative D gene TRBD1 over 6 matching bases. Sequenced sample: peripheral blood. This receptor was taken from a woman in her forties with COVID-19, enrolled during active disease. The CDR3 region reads CSVTDSSSAYGYTF. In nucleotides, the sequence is TGCAGCGTGACGGACAGTTCTTCCGCCTATGGCTACACCTTC.